The source of this T cell receptor (beta chain) is a study of control samples from healthy donors and cancer patients. Some clones are missing from TCRdb's copy, which holds only in-frame ones; the method was immunoSEQ multiplex PCR. The sample lists 90,000 to 150,000 clones, 70% to 90% seen once, with around 3.4% in the top ten. Germline V gene data show CDR1 as LGHDT and CDR2 as YNNKEL (reference sequence). V was shortened by 0 bases and J by 2 bases, with 16 bases between the two germline ends. CDR3 length equals 17 residues. This TCR came from a man aged 40-50 years in good health. The specimen was blood. This sequence joins TRBV3-1 (or the pseudogene TRBV3-2) and TRBJ1-2; D not resolved. The CDR3: CASSQDDPGATNYGYTF. For the CDR3, the DNA is TGTGCCAGCAGCCAAGACGATCCGGGAGCTACGAACTATGGCTACACCTTC.